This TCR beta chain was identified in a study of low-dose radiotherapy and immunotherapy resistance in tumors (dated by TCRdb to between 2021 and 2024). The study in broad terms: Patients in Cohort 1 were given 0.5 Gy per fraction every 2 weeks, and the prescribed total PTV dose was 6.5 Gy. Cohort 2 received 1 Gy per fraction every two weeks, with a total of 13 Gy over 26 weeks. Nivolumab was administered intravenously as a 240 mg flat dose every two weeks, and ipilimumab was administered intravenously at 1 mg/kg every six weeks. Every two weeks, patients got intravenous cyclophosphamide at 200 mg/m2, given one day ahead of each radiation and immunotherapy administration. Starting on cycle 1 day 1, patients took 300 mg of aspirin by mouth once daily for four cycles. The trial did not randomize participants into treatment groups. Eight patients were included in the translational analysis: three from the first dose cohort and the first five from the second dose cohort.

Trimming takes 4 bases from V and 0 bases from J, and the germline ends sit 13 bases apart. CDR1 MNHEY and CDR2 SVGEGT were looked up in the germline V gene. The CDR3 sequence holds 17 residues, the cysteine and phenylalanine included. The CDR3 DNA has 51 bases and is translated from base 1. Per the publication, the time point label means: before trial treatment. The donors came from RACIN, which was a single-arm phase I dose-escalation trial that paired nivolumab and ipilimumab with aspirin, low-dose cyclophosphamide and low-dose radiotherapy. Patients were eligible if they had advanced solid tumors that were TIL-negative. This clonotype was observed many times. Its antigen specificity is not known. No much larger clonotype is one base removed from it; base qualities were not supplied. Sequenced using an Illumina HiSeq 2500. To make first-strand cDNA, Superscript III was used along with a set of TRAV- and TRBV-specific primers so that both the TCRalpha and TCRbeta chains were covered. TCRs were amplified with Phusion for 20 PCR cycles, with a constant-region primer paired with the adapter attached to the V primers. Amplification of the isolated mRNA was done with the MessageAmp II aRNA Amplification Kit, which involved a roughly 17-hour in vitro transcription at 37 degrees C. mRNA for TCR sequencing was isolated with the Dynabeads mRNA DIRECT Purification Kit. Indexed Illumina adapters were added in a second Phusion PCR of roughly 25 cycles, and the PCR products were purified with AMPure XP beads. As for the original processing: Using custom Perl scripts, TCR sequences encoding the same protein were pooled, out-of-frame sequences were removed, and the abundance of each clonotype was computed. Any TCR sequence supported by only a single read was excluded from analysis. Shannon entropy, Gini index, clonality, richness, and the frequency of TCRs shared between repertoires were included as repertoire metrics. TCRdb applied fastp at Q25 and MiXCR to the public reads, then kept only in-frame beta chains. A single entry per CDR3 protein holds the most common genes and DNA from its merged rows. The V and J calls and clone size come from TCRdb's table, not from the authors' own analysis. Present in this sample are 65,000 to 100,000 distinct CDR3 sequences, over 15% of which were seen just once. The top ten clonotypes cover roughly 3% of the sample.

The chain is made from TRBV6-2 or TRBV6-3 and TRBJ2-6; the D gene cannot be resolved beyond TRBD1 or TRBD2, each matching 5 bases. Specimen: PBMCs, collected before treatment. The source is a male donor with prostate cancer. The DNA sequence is TGTGCCAGCAGTTTTGGCGCTGGGACCTCTGGGGCCAACGTCCTGACTTTC. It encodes CASSFGAGTSGANVLTF.